This is a list of T cell receptor beta chains from one sample in a study of T cell responses to AZD1222 COVID-19 vaccine. The repertoire was sequenced with immunoSEQ multiplex PCR; TCRdb's copy has only in-frame clones and lacks some. The data contain 65,000 to 70,000 clones, 65% to 90% of them singletons. The sequenced sample was peripheral blood, obtained on day 0 of AZD1222 vaccination. Every receptor here comes from an adult in good health. Each CDR3 is given with its conserved first and last residue. Fields, in order: CDR3 protein, V gene, CDR3 length.

CDR3aa: CSVIHNEQFF; v_gene: TRBV29-1; len: 10
CDR3aa: CASSPPGRWSPVGTEAFF; v_gene: TRBV19; len: 18
CDR3aa: CASSQIWLKNTEAFF; v_gene: TRBV14; len: 15
CDR3aa: CASSPLPDTQYF; v_gene: TRBV7-9; len: 12
CDR3aa: CASAEFFVNEQFF; v_gene: TRBV12-3/TRBV12-4; len: 13
CDR3aa: CASSSGTGNNQPQHF; v_gene: TRBV9; len: 15
CDR3aa: CASSVADSGGYEQYF; v_gene: TRBV9; len: 15
CDR3aa: CASSEAPRSNTEAFF; v_gene: TRBV2; len: 15
CDR3aa: CASSPALGAAEAFF; v_gene: TRBV27; len: 14
CDR3aa: CATSDTQGATYNEQFF; v_gene: TRBV24-1; len: 16
CDR3aa: CASSLGSYGYTF; v_gene: TRBV7-2; len: 12
CDR3aa: CAISDRTGVDIQYF; v_gene: TRBV10-3; len: 14
CDR3aa: CASSLQLYSNQPQHF; v_gene: TRBV7-2; len: 15
CDR3aa: CASSKGLINEQFF; v_gene: TRBV7-9; len: 13
CDR3aa: CASSSVQGVNTEAFF; v_gene: TRBV28; len: 15
CDR3aa: CASTAGGNQPQHF; v_gene: TRBV7-9; len: 13
CDR3aa: CASSVGSSNQPQHF; v_gene: TRBV2; len: 14
CDR3aa: CASSEIPGRSGYTF; v_gene: TRBV2; len: 14
CDR3aa: CASGGGSTDTQYF; v_gene: TRBV5-1; len: 13
CDR3aa: CASSATGGFQPQHF; v_gene: TRBV19; len: 14
CDR3aa: CASSLAGSQSTDTQYF; v_gene: TRBV5-1; len: 16
CDR3aa: CASSLGVEAEAFF; v_gene: TRBV5-1; len: 13
CDR3aa: CASSQLTLLGGVTDTQYF; v_gene: TRBV3-1/TRBV3-2; len: 18
CDR3aa: CASSIQGSNEKLFF; v_gene: TRBV19; len: 14
CDR3aa: CASSEDRGDHEQYF; v_gene: TRBV5-4; len: 14
CDR3aa: CATSRETRAYEQYF; v_gene: TRBV15; len: 14
CDR3aa: CASRRQGEETQYF; v_gene: TRBV5-4; len: 13
CDR3aa: CASSGQPNEKLFF; v_gene: TRBV28; len: 13
CDR3aa: CAWSVGQGADTQYF; v_gene: TRBV30; len: 14
CDR3aa: CASSLAPGSGGRGGQPQHF; v_gene: TRBV7-2; len: 19
CDR3aa: CASSPDLYQETQYF; v_gene: TRBV5-1; len: 14
CDR3aa: CASTIEGGTPNYGYTF; v_gene: TRBV28; len: 16
CDR3aa: CASSTGSGNTIYF; v_gene: TRBV7-3; len: 13
CDR3aa: CASSLWPGRPQETQYF; v_gene: TRBV7-9; len: 16
CDR3aa: CASSLYSTDTQYF; v_gene: TRBV11-2; len: 13
CDR3aa: CASSLAGTTDTQYF; v_gene: TRBV5-1; len: 14
CDR3aa: CAWRGGENSNQPQHF; v_gene: TRBV30; len: 15
CDR3aa: CASSPNGATNEKLFF; v_gene: TRBV18; len: 15
CDR3aa: CASSTARGYTF; v_gene: TRBV28; len: 11